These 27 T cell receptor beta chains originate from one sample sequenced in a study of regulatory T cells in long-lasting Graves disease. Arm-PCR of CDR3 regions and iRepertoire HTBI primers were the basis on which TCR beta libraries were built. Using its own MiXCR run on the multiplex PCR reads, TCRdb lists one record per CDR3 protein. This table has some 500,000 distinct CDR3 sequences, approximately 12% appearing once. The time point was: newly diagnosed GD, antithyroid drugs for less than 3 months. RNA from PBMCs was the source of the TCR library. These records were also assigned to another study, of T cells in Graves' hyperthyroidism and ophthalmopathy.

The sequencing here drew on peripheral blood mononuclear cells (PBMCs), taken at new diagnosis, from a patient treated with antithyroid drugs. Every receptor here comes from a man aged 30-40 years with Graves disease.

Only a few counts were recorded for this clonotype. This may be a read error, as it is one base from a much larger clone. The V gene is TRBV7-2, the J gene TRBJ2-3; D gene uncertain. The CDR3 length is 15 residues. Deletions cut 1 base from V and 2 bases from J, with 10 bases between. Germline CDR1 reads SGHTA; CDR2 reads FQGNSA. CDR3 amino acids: CASSLGTTTTDTQYF. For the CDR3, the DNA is TGTGCCAGCAGCTTAGGTACCACAACCACAGATACGCAGTATTTT.

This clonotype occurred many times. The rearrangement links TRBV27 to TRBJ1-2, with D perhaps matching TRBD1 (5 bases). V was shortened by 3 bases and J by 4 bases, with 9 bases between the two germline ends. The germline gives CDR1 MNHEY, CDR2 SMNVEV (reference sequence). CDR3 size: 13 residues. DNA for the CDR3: TGTGCCAGCAGTTTGGAAGGGACCTATGGCTACACCTTC. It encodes CASSLEGTYGYTF.

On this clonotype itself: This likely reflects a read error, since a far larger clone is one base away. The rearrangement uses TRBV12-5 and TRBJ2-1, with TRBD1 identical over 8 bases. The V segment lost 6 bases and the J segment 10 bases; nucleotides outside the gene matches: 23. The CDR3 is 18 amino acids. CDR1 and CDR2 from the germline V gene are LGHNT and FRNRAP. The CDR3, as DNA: TGTGCTAGTGGCTCTTACGGGGACAGGCGGTTGGGAGGCTACGAGCAGTTCTTC. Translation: CASGSYGDRRLGGYEQFF. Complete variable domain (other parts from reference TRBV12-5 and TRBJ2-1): DARVTQTPRHKVTEMGQEVTMRCQPILGHNTVFWYRQTMMQGLELLAYFRNRAPLDDSGMPKDRFSAEMPDATLATLKIQPSEPRDSAVYFCASGSYGDRRLGGYEQFFGPGTRLTVL.

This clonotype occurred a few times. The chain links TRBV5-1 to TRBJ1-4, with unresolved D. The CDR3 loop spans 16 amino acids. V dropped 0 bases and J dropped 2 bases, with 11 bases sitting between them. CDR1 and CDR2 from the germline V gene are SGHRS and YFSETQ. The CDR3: CASSLDTVVTNEKLFF. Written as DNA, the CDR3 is TGCGCCAGCAGCTTGGATACGGTGGTGACTAATGAAAAACTGTTTTTT.

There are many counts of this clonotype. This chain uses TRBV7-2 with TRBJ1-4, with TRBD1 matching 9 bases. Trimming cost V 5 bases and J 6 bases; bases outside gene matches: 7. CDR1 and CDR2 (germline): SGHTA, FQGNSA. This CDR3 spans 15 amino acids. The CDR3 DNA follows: TGTGCCAGCAGCACCAACAGGGGGCCAGATGAAAAACTGTTTTTT. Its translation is CASSTNRGPDEKLFF.

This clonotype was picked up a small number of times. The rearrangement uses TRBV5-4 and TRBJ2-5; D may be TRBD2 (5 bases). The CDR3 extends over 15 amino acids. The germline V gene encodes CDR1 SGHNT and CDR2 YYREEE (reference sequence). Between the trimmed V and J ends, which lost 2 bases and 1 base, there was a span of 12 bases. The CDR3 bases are TGTGCCAGCAGCTTAGCGGAAGAGGGCCAAGAGACCCAGTACTTC. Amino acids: CASSLAEEGQETQYF.

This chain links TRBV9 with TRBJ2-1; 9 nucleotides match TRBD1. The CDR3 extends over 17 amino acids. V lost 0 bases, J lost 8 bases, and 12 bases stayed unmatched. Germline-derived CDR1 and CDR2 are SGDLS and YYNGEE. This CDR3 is CASSVGLGGTGYHEQFF. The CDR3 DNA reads TGTGCCAGCAGCGTAGGCTTGGGGGGGACAGGGTACCATGAGCAGTTCTTC.

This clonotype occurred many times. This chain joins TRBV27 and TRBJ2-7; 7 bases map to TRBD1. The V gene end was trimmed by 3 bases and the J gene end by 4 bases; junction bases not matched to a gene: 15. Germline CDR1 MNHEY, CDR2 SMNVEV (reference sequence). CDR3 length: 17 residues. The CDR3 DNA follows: TGTGCCAGCAGTTTGGAAAAAGGGACAGAAGTTCCTTACGAGCAGTACTTC. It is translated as CASSLEKGTEVPYEQYF.

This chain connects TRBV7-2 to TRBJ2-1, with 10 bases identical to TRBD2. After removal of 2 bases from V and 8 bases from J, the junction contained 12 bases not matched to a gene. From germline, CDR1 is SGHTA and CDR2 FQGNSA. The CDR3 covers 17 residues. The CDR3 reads CASSLIGSGRAYDEQFF. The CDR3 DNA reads TGTGCCAGCAGCTTAATCGGGAGCGGGAGGGCCTATGATGAGCAGTTCTTC.

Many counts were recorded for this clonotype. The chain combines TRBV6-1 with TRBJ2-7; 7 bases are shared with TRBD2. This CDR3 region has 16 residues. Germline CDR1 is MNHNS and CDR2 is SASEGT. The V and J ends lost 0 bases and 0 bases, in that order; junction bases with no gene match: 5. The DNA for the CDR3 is TGTGCCAGCAGTGAAGCCCTCGGCGGGAGCTCCTACGAGCAGTACTTC. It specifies CASSEALGGSSYEQYF.

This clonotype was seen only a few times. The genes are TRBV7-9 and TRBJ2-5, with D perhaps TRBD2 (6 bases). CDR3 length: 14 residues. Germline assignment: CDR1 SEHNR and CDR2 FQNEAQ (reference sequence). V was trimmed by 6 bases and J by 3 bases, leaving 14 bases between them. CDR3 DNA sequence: TGTGCCAGCAGTCCCACTAGCCCCGAAGAGACCCAGTACTTC. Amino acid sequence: CASSPTSPEETQYF.

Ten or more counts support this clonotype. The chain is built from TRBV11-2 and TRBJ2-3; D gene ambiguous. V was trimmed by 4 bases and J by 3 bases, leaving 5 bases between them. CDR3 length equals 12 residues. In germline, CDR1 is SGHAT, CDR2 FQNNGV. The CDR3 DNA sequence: TGTGCCAGCAGCTACACTACAGATACGCAGTATTTT. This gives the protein CASSYTTDTQYF.

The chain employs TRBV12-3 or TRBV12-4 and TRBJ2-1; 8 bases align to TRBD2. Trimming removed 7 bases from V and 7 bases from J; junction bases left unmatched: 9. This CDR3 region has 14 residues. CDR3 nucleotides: TGTGCCAGCATCCAAGCGGGAGTACTTAATGAGCAGTTCTTC. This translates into CASIQAGVLNEQFF.

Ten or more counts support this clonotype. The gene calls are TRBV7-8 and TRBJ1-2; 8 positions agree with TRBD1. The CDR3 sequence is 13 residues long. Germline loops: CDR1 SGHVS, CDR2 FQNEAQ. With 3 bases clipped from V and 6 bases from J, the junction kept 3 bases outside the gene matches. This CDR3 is CASSFGQGDGYTF. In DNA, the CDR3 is TGTGCCAGCAGCTTTGGACAGGGCGATGGCTACACCTTC.

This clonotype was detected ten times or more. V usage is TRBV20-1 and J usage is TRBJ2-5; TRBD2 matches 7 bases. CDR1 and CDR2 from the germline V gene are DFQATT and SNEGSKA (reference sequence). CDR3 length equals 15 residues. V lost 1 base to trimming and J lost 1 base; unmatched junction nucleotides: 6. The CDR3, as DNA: TGCAGTGCTAGAGGGACTAGTGGGCCCCAAGAGACCCAGTACTTC. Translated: CSARGTSGPQETQYF.

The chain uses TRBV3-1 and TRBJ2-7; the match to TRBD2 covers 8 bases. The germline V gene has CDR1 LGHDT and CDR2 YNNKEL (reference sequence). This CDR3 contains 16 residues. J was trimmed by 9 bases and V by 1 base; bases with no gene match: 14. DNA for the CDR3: TGTGCCAGCAGCCAAGGACTGGGGCCTAGCGGGCTAGCGCAGTACTTC. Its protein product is CASSQGLGPSGLAQYF.

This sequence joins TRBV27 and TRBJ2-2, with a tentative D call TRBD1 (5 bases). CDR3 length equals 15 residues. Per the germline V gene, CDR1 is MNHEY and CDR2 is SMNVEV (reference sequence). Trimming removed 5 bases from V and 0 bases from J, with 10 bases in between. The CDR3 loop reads CASSPRTTNTGELFF. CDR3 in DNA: TGTGCCAGCAGTCCAAGGACAACGAACACCGGGGAGCTGTTTTTT.

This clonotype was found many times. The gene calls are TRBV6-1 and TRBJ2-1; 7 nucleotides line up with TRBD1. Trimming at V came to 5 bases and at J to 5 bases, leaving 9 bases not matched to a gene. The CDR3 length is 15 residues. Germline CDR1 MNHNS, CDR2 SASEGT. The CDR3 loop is CASSPEGAGDNEQFF. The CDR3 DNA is TGTGCCAGCAGTCCCGAGGGGGCTGGGGACAATGAGCAGTTCTTC.

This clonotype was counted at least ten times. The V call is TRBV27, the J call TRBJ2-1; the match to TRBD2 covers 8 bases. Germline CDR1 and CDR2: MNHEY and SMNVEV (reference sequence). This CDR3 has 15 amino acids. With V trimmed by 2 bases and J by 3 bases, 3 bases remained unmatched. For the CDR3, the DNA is TGTGCCAGCAGTTTAGCGGGAGGTCTCTACAATGAGCAGTTCTTC. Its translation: CASSLAGGLYNEQFF.

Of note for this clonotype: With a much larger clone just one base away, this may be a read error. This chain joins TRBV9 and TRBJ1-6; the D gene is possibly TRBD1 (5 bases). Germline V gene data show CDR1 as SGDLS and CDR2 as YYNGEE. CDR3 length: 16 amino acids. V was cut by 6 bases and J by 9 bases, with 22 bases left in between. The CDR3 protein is CASTVQAPRGGSPLHF. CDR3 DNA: TGTGCCAGCACCGTCCAAGCGCCTAGGGGCGGTTCACCCCTCCACTTT.

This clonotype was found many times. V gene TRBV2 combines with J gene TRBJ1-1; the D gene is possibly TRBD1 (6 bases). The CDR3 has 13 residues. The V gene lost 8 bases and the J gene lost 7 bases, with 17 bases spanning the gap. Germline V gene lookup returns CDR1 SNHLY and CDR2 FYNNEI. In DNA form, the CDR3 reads TGTGCCAGCGGAGAGGGGGAGCTAAGTGAAGCTTTCTTT. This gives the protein CASGEGELSEAFF.

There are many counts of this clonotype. CDR3 coding DNA: TGTGCCAGCCGACGGACTAGCGGGAGTCGTAGCACAGATACGCAGTATTTT. This translates into CASRRTSGSRSTDTQYF. The rearrangement joins TRBV7-2 to TRBJ2-3, with 13 bases fitting TRBD2. The V and J ends lost 8 bases and 0 bases, in that order; junction bases with no gene match: 8. The germline V gene has CDR1 SGHTA and CDR2 FQGNSA. The CDR3 consists of 17 residues. Drawing the rest from reference TRBV7-2 and TRBJ2-3, the complete variable domain is GAGVSQSPSNKVTEKGKDVELRCDPISGHTALYWYRQSLGQGLEFLIYFQGNSAPDKSGLPSDRFSAERTGGSVSTLTIQRTQQEDSAVYLCASRRTSGSRSTDTQYFGPGTRLTVL.

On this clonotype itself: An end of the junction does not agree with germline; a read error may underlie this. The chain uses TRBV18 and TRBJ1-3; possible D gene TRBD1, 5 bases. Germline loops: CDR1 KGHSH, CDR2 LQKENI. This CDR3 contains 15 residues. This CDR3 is CASSTQASSGNAIYF. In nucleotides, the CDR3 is TGTGCCAGCTCAACACAGGCGAGCTCTGGAAACGCCATATATTTT.

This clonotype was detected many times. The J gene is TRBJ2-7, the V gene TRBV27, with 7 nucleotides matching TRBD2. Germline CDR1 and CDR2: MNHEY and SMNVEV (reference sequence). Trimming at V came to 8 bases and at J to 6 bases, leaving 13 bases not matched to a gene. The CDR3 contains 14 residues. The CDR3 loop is CASALGGVGAEQYF. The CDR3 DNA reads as TGTGCCAGCGCCCTGGGGGGGGTTGGGGCCGAGCAGTACTTC.

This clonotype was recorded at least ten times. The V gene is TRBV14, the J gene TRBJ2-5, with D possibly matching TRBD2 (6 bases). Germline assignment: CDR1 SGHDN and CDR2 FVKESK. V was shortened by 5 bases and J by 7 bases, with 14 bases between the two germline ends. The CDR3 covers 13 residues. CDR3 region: CASSASRGGTQYF. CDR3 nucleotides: TGTGCCAGCAGCGCCTCACGGGGAGGGACCCAGTACTTC.

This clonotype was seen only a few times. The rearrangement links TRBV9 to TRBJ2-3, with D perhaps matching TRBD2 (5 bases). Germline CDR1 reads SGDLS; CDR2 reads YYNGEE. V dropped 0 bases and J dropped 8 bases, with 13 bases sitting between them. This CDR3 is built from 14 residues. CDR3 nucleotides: TGTGCCAGCAGCGTAGACGGGATTGGGCTTACGCAGTATTTT. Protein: CASSVDGIGLTQYF.

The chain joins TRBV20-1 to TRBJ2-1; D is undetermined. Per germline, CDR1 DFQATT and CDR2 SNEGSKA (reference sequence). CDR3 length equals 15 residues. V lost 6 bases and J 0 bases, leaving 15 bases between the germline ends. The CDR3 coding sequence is TGCAGTGCCCTAAGGGCGGCCAGCTCCTACAATGAGCAGTTCTTC. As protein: CSALRAASSYNEQFF.